The entry below gives a single T cell receptor beta chain sequence along with its context. Measured with immunoSEQ multiplex PCR; TCRdb has only the in-frame clones, and not every one. There are 140,000 or so clones in the sample; approximately 86% occur only once, and about 1.7% lies in the top ten. The data stem from a study of blood T cell repertoires in COVID-19. Study summary: Some COVID-19 samples were acute and others convalescent; all came from the United States, Italy and Spain.

The specimen was peripheral blood. The TCR sequence derives from a man between 65 and 80 years old with acute or convalescent COVID-19.

The CDR3 is CATSDSSRGPEAFF. The CDR3 bases are TGTGCCACCAGTGATTCTTCCAGGGGGCCTGAAGCTTTCTTT. The rearrangement links TRBV24-1 to TRBJ1-1, with 8 positions matching TRBD1. Germline assignment: CDR1 KGHDR and CDR2 SFDVKD. Trimming removed 2 bases from V and 6 bases from J; junction bases left unmatched: 4. The CDR3 totals 14 residues.